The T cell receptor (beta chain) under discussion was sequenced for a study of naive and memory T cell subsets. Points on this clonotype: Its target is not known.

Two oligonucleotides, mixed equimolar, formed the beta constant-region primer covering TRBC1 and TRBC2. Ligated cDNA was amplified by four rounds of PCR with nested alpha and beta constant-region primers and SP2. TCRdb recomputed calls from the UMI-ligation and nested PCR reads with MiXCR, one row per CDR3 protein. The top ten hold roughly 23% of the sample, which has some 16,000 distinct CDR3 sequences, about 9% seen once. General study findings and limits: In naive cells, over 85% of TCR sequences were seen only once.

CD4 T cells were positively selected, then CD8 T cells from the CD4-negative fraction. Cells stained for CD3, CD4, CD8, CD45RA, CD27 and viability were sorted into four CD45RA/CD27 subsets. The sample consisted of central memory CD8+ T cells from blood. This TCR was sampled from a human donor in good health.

The CDR3, as DNA: TGTGCCATCAAGCAGGAGGGGGTGATGAACACTGAAGCTTTCTTT. Residues: CAIKQEGVMNTEAFF. The rearrangement joins TRBV10-3 to TRBJ1-1, with D perhaps TRBD1 (6 bases). In germline, CDR1 is ENHRY, CDR2 SYGVKD. The ends were cut back, 7 bases at V and 0 bases at J, with 15 bases in the middle. The CDR3 runs to 15 residues.